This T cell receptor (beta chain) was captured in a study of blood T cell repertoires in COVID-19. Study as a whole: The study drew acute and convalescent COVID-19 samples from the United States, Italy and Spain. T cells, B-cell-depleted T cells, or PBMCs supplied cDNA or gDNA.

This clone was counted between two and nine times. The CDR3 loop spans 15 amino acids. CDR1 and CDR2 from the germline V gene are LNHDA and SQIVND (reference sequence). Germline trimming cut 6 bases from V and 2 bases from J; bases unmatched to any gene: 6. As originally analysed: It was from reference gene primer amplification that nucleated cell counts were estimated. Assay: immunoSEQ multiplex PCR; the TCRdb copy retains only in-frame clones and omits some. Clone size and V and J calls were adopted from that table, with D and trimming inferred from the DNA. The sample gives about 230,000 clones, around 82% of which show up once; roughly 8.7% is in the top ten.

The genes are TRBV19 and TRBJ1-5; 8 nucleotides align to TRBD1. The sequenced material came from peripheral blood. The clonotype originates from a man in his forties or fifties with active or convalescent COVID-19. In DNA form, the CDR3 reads TGTGCCAGTAGGAAAAAGACAGGGGGCAATCAGCCCCAGCATTTT. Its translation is CASRKKTGGNQPQHF.